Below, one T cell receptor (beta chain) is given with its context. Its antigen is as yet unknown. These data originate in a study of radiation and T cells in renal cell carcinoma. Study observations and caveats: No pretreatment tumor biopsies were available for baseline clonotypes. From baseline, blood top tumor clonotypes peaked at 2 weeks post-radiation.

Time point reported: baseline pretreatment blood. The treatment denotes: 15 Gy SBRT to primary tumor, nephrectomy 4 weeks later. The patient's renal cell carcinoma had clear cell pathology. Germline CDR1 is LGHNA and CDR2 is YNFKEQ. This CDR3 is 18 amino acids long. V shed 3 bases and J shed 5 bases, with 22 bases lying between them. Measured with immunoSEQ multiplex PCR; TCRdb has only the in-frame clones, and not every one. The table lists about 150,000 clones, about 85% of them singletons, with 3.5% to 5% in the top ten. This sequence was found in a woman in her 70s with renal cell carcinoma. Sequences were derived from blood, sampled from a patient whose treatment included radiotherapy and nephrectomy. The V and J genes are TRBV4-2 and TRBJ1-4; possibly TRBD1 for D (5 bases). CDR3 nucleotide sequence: TGTGCCAGCAGCCAGTTGGGGGTCTTGGGGGTCTTCAATGAAAAACTGTTTTTT. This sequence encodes CASSQLGVLGVFNEKLFF.